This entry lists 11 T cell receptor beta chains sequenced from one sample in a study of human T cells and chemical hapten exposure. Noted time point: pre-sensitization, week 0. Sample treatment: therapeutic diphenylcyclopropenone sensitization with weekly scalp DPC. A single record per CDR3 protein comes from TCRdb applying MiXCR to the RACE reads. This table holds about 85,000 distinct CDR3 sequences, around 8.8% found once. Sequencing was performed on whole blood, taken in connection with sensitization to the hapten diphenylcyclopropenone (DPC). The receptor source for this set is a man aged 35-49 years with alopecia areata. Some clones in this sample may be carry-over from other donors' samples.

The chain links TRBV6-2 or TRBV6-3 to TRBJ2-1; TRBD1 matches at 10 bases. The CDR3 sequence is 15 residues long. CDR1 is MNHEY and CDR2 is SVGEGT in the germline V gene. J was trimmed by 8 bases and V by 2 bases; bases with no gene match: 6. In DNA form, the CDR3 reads TGTGCCAGCAGTTACCGAGGGACAGGGGTCCATGAGCAGTTCTTC. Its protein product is CASSYRGTGVHEQFF.

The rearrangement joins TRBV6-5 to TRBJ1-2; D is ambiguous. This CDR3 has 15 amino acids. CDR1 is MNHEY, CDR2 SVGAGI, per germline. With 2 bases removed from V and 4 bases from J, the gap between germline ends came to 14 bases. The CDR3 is CASSYGKLSLYGYTF. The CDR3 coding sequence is TGTGCCAGCAGTTACGGGAAGTTGAGCCTCTATGGCTACACCTTC.

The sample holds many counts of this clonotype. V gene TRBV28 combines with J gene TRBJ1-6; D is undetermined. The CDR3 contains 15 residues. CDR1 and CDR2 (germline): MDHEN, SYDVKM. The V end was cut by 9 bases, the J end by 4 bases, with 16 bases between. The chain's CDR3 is CASKVLTPYNSPLHF. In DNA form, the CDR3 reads TGTGCCAGTAAAGTTCTGACACCATATAATTCACCCCTCCACTTT. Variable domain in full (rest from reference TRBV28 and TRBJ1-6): DVKVTQSSRYLVKRTGEKVFLECVQDMDHENMFWYRQDPGLGLRLIYFSYDVKMKEKGDIPEGYSVSREKKERFSLILESASTNQTSMYLCASKVLTPYNSPLHFGNGTRLTVT.

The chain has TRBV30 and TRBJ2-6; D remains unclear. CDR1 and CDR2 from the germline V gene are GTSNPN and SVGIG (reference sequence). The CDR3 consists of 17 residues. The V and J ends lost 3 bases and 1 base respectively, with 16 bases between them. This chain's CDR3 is CAWSDVRAGSGANVLTF. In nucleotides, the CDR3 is TGTGCCTGGAGCGATGTAAGGGCCGGGTCTGGGGCCAACGTCCTGACTTTC. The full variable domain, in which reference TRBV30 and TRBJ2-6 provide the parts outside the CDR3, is SQTIHQWPATLVQPVGSPLSLECTVEGTSNPNLYWYRQAAGRGLQLLFYSVGIGQISSEVPQNLSASRPQDRQFILSSKKLLLSDSGFYLCAWSDVRAGSGANVLTFGAGSRLTVL.

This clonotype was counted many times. The CDR3 DNA reads as TGCAGTGCTTCTCCGAACCGGGACAGGGGATCAGATACGCAGTATTTT. It specifies CSASPNRDRGSDTQYF. The chain employs TRBV20-1 and TRBJ2-3; 10 bases fit TRBD1. The CDR3 runs to 16 residues. Germline-derived CDR1 and CDR2 are DFQATT and SNEGSKA (reference sequence). The J segment lost 4 bases and the V segment lost 5 bases, leaving 12 bases of the junction unmatched.

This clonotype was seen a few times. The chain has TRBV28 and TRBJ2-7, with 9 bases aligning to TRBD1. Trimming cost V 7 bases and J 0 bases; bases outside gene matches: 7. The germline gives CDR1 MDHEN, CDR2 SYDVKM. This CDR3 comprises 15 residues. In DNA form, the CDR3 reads TGTGCCAGCACCCCTTCGGGACAGGGCTCCTACGAGCAGTACTTC. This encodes CASTPSGQGSYEQYF.

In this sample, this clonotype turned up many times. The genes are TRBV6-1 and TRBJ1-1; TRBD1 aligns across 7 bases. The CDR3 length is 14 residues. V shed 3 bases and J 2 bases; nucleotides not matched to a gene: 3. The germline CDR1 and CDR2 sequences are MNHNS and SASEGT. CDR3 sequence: CASSDGTVNTEAFF. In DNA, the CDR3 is TGTGCCAGCAGTGACGGGACAGTTAACACTGAAGCTTTCTTT.

As DNA, the CDR3 is TGTGCCAGCAGCTCCCCGCTTATCGGCGAGCAGTTCTTC. It codes for CASSSPLIGEQFF. The V gene is TRBV7-2, the J gene TRBJ2-1, with no clear D. From germline, CDR1 is SGHTA and CDR2 FQGNSA. V was cut by 4 bases and J by 10 bases, with 14 bases left in between. The CDR3 runs 13 residues. Supplemented by reference TRBV7-2 and TRBJ2-1, the full variable domain reads GAGVSQSPSNKVTEKGKDVELRCDPISGHTALYWYRQSLGQGLEFLIYFQGNSAPDKSGLPSDRFSAERTGGSVSTLTIQRTQQEDSAVYLCASSSPLIGEQFFGPGTRLTVL.

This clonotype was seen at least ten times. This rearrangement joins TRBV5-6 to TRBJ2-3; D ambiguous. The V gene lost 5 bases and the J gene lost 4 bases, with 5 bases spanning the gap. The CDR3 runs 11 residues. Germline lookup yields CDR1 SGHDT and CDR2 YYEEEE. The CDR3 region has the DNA TGTGCCAGCAGTTTTGCAGATACGCAGTATTTT. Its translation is CASSFADTQYF.

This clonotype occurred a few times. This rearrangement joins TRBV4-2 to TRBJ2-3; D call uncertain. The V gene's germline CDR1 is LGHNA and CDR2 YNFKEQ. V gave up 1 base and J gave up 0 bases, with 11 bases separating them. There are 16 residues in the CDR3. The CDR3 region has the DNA TGTGCCAGCAGCCAAGCCGACGGAGCTAGCACAGATACGCAGTATTTT. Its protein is CASSQADGASTDTQYF.

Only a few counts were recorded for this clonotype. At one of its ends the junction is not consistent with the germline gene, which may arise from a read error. The CDR3 DNA reads TGTGCTAGCAGCCCTGGGGGTCCAGAGCAGTTCTTC. Its protein product is CASSPGGPEQFF. This rearrangement joins TRBV7-7 to TRBJ2-1; D possibly uses TRBD1 or TRBD2 (5 bases each). Germline assignment: CDR1 SSHAT and CDR2 FNYEAQ (reference sequence). The CDR3 totals 12 residues.